Listed below are T cell receptor beta chains from one sample, sequenced in a study of T cell changes during pregnancy in multiple sclerosis. Libraries were prepared by immunoSEQ multiplex PCR; TCRdb keeps only in-frame clonotypes and omits some of them. The profile shows 55,000 to 80,000 clones, 90% of them singletons. The material was peripheral blood, obtained after pregnancy. The receptors shown here come from a female donor in good health, enrolled as a control in a pregnancy study. The CDR3 runs from the conserved cysteine through the conserved F or W. A D gene is named only where the DNA matches it firmly. For some rows the clone size is stated as once, few or many, or as a class when expanded; others skip it.

abundance: few; j_gene: TRBJ1-1; d_gene: .; v_gene: TRBV7-9; CDR3nt: TGTGCCAGCAGCTTTAGCGGCGATCGAGGAACTGAAGCTTTCTTT; CDR3aa: CASSFSGDRGTEAFF
abundance: .; j_gene: TRBJ2-3; d_gene: TRBD2; v_gene: TRBV2; CDR3nt: TGTGCCAGCAGTGCGACTAGCGGGGCTTCGAATACGCAGTATTTT; CDR3aa: CASSATSGASNTQYF
abundance: .; j_gene: TRBJ2-3; d_gene: .; v_gene: TRBV27; CDR3nt: TGTGCCAGCAGTATCTCTTCTAGCACAGATACGCAGTATTTT; CDR3aa: CASSISSSTDTQYF
abundance: .; j_gene: TRBJ1-6; d_gene: .; v_gene: TRBV4-1; CDR3nt: TGCGCCAGCAGCCAAGAAAGTGGGAGCTCCTATAATTCACCCCTCCACTTT; CDR3aa: CASSQESGSSYNSPLHF
abundance: .; j_gene: TRBJ2-1; d_gene: .; v_gene: TRBV28; CDR3nt: TGTGCCAGCAGTCTCCAGGGATCCCCACCCTACAATGAGCAGTTCTTC; CDR3aa: CASSLQGSPPYNEQFF
abundance: .; j_gene: TRBJ1-5; d_gene: TRBD1; v_gene: TRBV30; CDR3nt: TGTGCCTGGAGTTCCGGGACAGCAGGCAATCAGCCCCAGCATTTT; CDR3aa: CAWSSGTAGNQPQHF
abundance: .; j_gene: TRBJ1-2; d_gene: .; v_gene: TRBV9; CDR3nt: TGTGCCAGCAGCGTAGATGAGAGGTTTGGCTACACCTTC; CDR3aa: CASSVDERFGYTF
abundance: .; j_gene: TRBJ2-1; d_gene: .; v_gene: TRBV11-2; CDR3nt: TGTGCCAGCAGCTTAGACGGACAGCGGACGGGGGGAGGGCAGTTCTTC; CDR3aa: CASSLDGQRTGGGQFF
abundance: .; j_gene: TRBJ1-6; d_gene: .; v_gene: TRBV27; CDR3nt: TGTGCCAGCAGTACTCTACAGGGATTGGGAAAGAATTCACCCCTCCACTTT; CDR3aa: CASSTLQGLGKNSPLHF
abundance: .; j_gene: TRBJ2-5; d_gene: TRBD2; v_gene: TRBV7-7; CDR3nt: TGTGCTAGCAGCCAGGTCGGGGGGGAGACCCAGTACTTC; CDR3aa: CASSQVGGETQYF
abundance: .; j_gene: TRBJ2-5; d_gene: .; v_gene: TRBV11-2; CDR3nt: TGTGCCAGCAGCCCGTTAGGGGGTAGCCTTCAAGAGACCCAGTACTTC; CDR3aa: CASSPLGGSLQETQYF
abundance: once; j_gene: TRBJ2-3; d_gene: .; v_gene: TRBV10-1; CDR3nt: TGCGCCAGCTTCTCATTGTTTGGCGGGACGACAGATACGCAGTATTTT; CDR3aa: CASFSLFGGTTDTQYF
abundance: .; j_gene: TRBJ2-1; d_gene: TRBD2; v_gene: TRBV7-7; CDR3nt: TGTGCCAGCAGCTCTTTAGCGGGAGGGCCCTACAATGAGCAGTTCTTC; CDR3aa: CASSSLAGGPYNEQFF
abundance: .; j_gene: TRBJ2-7; d_gene: .; v_gene: TRBV30; CDR3nt: TGTGCCTGGAGTAGTTCGGTCGAGCAGTACTTC; CDR3aa: CAWSSSVEQYF
abundance: .; j_gene: TRBJ2-2; d_gene: TRBD2; v_gene: TRBV27; CDR3nt: TGTGCCAGCAGTGGGGGGGGAGGGAACACCGGGGAGCTGTTTTTT; CDR3aa: CASSGGGGNTGELFF
abundance: .; j_gene: TRBJ2-2; d_gene: TRBD2; v_gene: TRBV7-9; CDR3nt: TGTGCCAGCAGCTCGAGACTAGCGGGAGCTAACACCGGGGAGCTGTTTTTT; CDR3aa: CASSSRLAGANTGELFF
abundance: .; j_gene: TRBJ1-2; d_gene: TRBD1; v_gene: TRBV18; CDR3nt: TGTGCCAGCTCCCCTAATGGAGGACAGGGGGATGGCTACACCTTC; CDR3aa: CASSPNGGQGDGYTF
abundance: .; j_gene: TRBJ2-2; d_gene: .; v_gene: TRBV10-3; CDR3nt: TGTGCCATCAGTGACTCCACCGGGGAGCTGTTTTTT; CDR3aa: CAISDSTGELFF
abundance: .; j_gene: TRBJ2-7; d_gene: TRBD1; v_gene: TRBV19; CDR3nt: TGTGCCAGTAGTATCGGGACAGGAAGCTCCTACGAGCAGTACTTC; CDR3aa: CASSIGTGSSYEQYF
abundance: .; j_gene: TRBJ2-5; d_gene: .; v_gene: TRBV11-2; CDR3nt: TGTGCCAGCAGCCCTACGTGGGGGGTCGGGGAGACCCAGTACTTC; CDR3aa: CASSPTWGVGETQYF
abundance: few; j_gene: TRBJ1-1; d_gene: .; v_gene: TRBV27; CDR3nt: TGTGCCAGCAGTAGACACATGAACACTGAAGCTTTCTTT; CDR3aa: CASSRHMNTEAFF
abundance: .; j_gene: TRBJ1-4; d_gene: .; v_gene: TRBV7-6; CDR3nt: TGTGCCAGCAGCTCTCCGGGAGGGATCGGTGAAAAACTGTTTTTT; CDR3aa: CASSSPGGIGEKLFF
abundance: .; j_gene: TRBJ2-7; d_gene: .; v_gene: TRBV5-1; CDR3nt: TGCGCCAGCAGCTCAGAAGGGGGGGCGAGGGAGCAGTACTTC; CDR3aa: CASSSEGGAREQYF
abundance: .; j_gene: TRBJ2-1; d_gene: .; v_gene: TRBV20-1; CDR3nt: TGCAGTGCTAGACTATTCGATGAGCAGTTCTTC; CDR3aa: CSARLFDEQFF
abundance: .; j_gene: TRBJ2-1; d_gene: .; v_gene: TRBV5-1; CDR3nt: TGCGCCAGCAGCTCGGACATTCCAGTCTACAATGAGCAGTTCTTC; CDR3aa: CASSSDIPVYNEQFF
abundance: .; j_gene: TRBJ2-1; d_gene: .; v_gene: TRBV29-1; CDR3nt: TGCAGCGTCGTTGGACAGATATACAATGAGCAGTTCTTC; CDR3aa: CSVVGQIYNEQFF
abundance: .; j_gene: TRBJ2-7; d_gene: .; v_gene: TRBV9; CDR3nt: TGTGCCAGCAGCCTCTCCGGGTTCGACGAGCAGTACTTC; CDR3aa: CASSLSGFDEQYF
abundance: .; j_gene: TRBJ2-3; d_gene: .; v_gene: TRBV7-2; CDR3nt: TGTGCCAGCAGCTTAGGGCAGCGAATGGGCACAGATACGCAGTATTTT; CDR3aa: CASSLGQRMGTDTQYF
abundance: .; j_gene: TRBJ2-7; d_gene: TRBD1; v_gene: TRBV13; CDR3nt: TGTGCCAGCAGCGCCCCGGGACAGGGGGTCTACGAGCAGTACTTC; CDR3aa: CASSAPGQGVYEQYF
abundance: .; j_gene: TRBJ1-1; d_gene: .; v_gene: TRBV7-2; CDR3nt: TGTGCCAGCAGCTTAGATCAGGTGCCACCCACCCAAGCTTTCTTT; CDR3aa: CASSLDQVPPTQAFF
abundance: .; j_gene: TRBJ1-6; d_gene: TRBD1; v_gene: TRBV30; CDR3nt: TGTGCCTGGAGTGGACAGGGTGGAAGAAATTCACCCCTCCACTTT; CDR3aa: CAWSGQGGRNSPLHF
abundance: .; j_gene: TRBJ2-2; d_gene: TRBD2; v_gene: TRBV7-2; CDR3nt: TGTGCCAGCAGCTTAGACGTCCATAGCGGGGCGAACACCGGGGAGCTGTTTTTT; CDR3aa: CASSLDVHSGANTGELFF
abundance: .; j_gene: TRBJ1-1; d_gene: .; v_gene: TRBV4-3; CDR3nt: TGCGCCAGCAGCCAAGATCTTCAGGGTCGCACTGAAGCTTTCTTT; CDR3aa: CASSQDLQGRTEAFF
abundance: .; j_gene: TRBJ1-3; d_gene: .; v_gene: TRBV7-8; CDR3nt: TGTGCCAGCAGCTTATATGGGGCCGAAAACACCATATATTTT; CDR3aa: CASSLYGAENTIYF
abundance: .; j_gene: TRBJ2-5; d_gene: TRBD2; v_gene: TRBV5-1; CDR3nt: TGCGCCAGCAGCCGAGGACTAGCGGGGGGAGAGACCCAGTACTTC; CDR3aa: CASSRGLAGGETQYF
abundance: .; j_gene: TRBJ2-1; d_gene: TRBD2; v_gene: TRBV7-9; CDR3nt: TGTGCCAGCAGCGAGCCTAGCGGGAGATTAACCTACAATGAGCAGTTCTTC; CDR3aa: CASSEPSGRLTYNEQFF
abundance: .; j_gene: TRBJ2-7; d_gene: .; v_gene: TRBV27; CDR3nt: .; CDR3aa: CASSSSGLAGGSSYEQYF
abundance: once; j_gene: TRBJ1-1; d_gene: .; v_gene: TRBV6-6; CDR3nt: TGTGCCAGCAGTTACTCGGTCGGGACTCCCGGTGAAGCTTTCTTT; CDR3aa: CASSYSVGTPGEAFF
abundance: .; j_gene: TRBJ2-1; d_gene: .; v_gene: TRBV6-5; CDR3nt: TGTGCCAGCAGACCCTTACAGGTCTGGGATGAGCAGTTCTTC; CDR3aa: CASRPLQVWDEQFF
abundance: .; j_gene: TRBJ1-1; d_gene: .; v_gene: TRBV6-5; CDR3nt: TGTGCCAGCAGTTACTTCGGGGGGGGCGCTGAAGCTTTCTTT; CDR3aa: CASSYFGGGAEAFF
abundance: .; j_gene: TRBJ1-5; d_gene: TRBD1; v_gene: TRBV5-5; CDR3nt: TGTGCCAGCAGCTGGGGACAGGGGAGCAATCAGCCCCAGCATTTT; CDR3aa: CASSWGQGSNQPQHF
abundance: .; j_gene: TRBJ1-4; d_gene: TRBD1; v_gene: TRBV7-2; CDR3nt: TGTGCCAGCAGCCCCGGACAGGGGAGAGCAACTAATGAAAAACTGTTTTTT; CDR3aa: CASSPGQGRATNEKLFF
abundance: once; j_gene: TRBJ2-5; d_gene: TRBD2; v_gene: TRBV7-7; CDR3nt: TGTGCTAGCAGCTTACTAGCGAGAGAGACCCAGTACTTC; CDR3aa: CASSLLARETQYF
abundance: .; j_gene: TRBJ1-1; d_gene: .; v_gene: TRBV29-1; CDR3nt: TGCAGCGTTGCTGAGGGCTGGACTGAAGCTTTCTTT; CDR3aa: CSVAEGWTEAFF
abundance: .; j_gene: TRBJ1-5; d_gene: .; v_gene: TRBV4-3; CDR3nt: TGCGCCAGCAGCCAAGACAGGGGAAGTCAGCCCCAGCATTTT; CDR3aa: CASSQDRGSQPQHF